This T cell receptor (beta chain) is from a study of PD-1 blockade in classical Hodgkin lymphoma. Some clones are missing from TCRdb's copy, which holds only in-frame ones; the method was immunoSEQ multiplex PCR. The profile shows over 60,000 clones, about 64% of them singletons. For this clone: The antigen is unknown.

The CDR3 is 15 amino acids. Germline V gene sequence: CDR1 SGDLS, CDR2 YYNGEE. The V and J ends lost 4 bases and 3 bases, in that order; junction bases with no gene match: 6. All patients experienced relapse after autologous stem cell transplantation, and brentuximab vedotin exposure was variable. The study's findings and limits: Individuals initiating nivolumab under 1 year after ASCT were excluded. Healthy donors reportedly exceeded newly diagnosed patients in baseline TCR diversity.

The chain carries TRBV9 and TRBJ2-5; 10 bases fit TRBD2. This receptor was obtained from a human donor with classical Hodgkin lymphoma. The sample consisted of peripheral blood mononuclear cells (PBMCs), taken before the second cycle of nivolumab. CDR3 DNA: TGTGCCAGCAGCCTTTCTGGACTAGCGGAAGAGACCCAGTACTTC. It encodes CASSLSGLAEETQYF.